This is a list of T cell receptor beta chains from one sample in a study of blood T cell repertoires in COVID-19. Produced via immunoSEQ multiplex PCR; TCRdb's table is partial and in-frame only. The sample consists of about 69,000 clones, 85% of them appearing once. The sequenced sample was peripheral blood. These receptors came from an elderly man with acute or convalescent COVID-19. CDR3s include the opening cysteine and the closing phenylalanine or tryptophan. The D gene is left open where the match is weak. The size of a clone is reported for some rows only, either as once, few or many, or as a class for expanded clones.

TRBD2 | - | TRBJ2-1 | TRBV11-3 | TGTGCCAGCAGCTTAGGTGGACTAGGGACCTACAATGAGCAGTTCTTC | CASSLGGLGTYNEQFF
TRBD1 | - | TRBJ2-7 | TRBV6-5 | TGTGCCAGCAGTTACTCGGACAGGGGCCCCTACGAGCAGTACTTC | CASSYSDRGPYEQYF
- | - | TRBJ2-5 | TRBV15 | TGTGCCACCAGCAGGGAAAAACAGGGTTTCGAGACCCAGTACTTC | CATSREKQGFETQYF
- | - | TRBJ2-1 | TRBV10-1 | TGCGCCAGCAGTGAGTCGAAGGGACAAAGCTCCTACAATGAGCAGTTCTTC | CASSESKGQSSYNEQFF
TRBD1 | few | TRBJ1-1 | TRBV12-3/TRBV12-4 | TGTGCCAGCAGTGTAACAGGGGGCACTGAAGCTTTCTTT | CASSVTGGTEAFF
TRBD1 | - | TRBJ1-6 | TRBV30 | TGTGCCTGGAGTGGAGGACAGGGTAGCTCACCCCTCCACTTT | CAWSGGQGSSPLHF
TRBD2 | - | TRBJ2-7 | TRBV27 | TGTGCCAGCAAGTACCAACTAGCGGGAGTCGAGCAGTACTTC | CASKYQLAGVEQYF
TRBD1 | - | TRBJ1-1 | TRBV7-9 | TGTGCCAGCAGCAGGGGACAGGGGGCAACCATGAACACTGAAGCTTTCTTT | CASSRGQGATMNTEAFF
- | - | TRBJ1-1 | TRBV30 | TGTGCCTGGAGTGTTAGGGGCTCAATGAACACTGAAGCTTTCTTT | CAWSVRGSMNTEAFF
TRBD1 | - | TRBJ2-5 | TRBV19 | TGTGCCAGTAGCCGGACAGGGGTTCCGGGAGAGACCCAGTACTTC | CASSRTGVPGETQYF
TRBD2 | - | TRBJ2-2 | TRBV29-1 | TGCAGCGTTACGACTAGCGGCACCGGGGAGCTGTTTTTT | CSVTTSGTGELFF
- | few | TRBJ1-1 | TRBV5-6 | TGTGCCAGCAGCCTCAGGGGCGGCACTGAAGCTTTCTTT | CASSLRGGTEAFF
TRBD1 | - | TRBJ2-4 | TRBV19 | TGTGCCAGTAGTTTCCGGGACAGGGGAAACATTCAGTACTTC | CASSFRDRGNIQYF
- | - | TRBJ1-1 | TRBV30 | TGTGCCTGGAGTCCCACTCGCACAGGGTTGAGCACTGAAGCTTTCTTT | CAWSPTRTGLSTEAFF
- | few | TRBJ1-1 | TRBV6-1 | TGTGCCAGCAGTGAACTTCAGGGTAGGGGGACTGAAGCTTTCTTT | CASSELQGRGTEAFF
- | - | TRBJ2-5 | TRBV5-1 | TGCGCCAGCAGCTTGGCCGCGGGGCTGGAGACCCAGTACTTC | CASSLAAGLETQYF
TRBD1 | - | TRBJ1-1 | TRBV19 | TGTGCCAGTAGTATTTTTCCCGGACAGGGAGTAACTGAAGCTTTCTTT | CASSIFPGQGVTEAFF
- | - | TRBJ1-2 | TRBV18 | TGTGCCAGCTCACCGGACCACAGGGTTACTAACTATGGCTACACCTTC | CASSPDHRVTNYGYTF
TRBD2 | - | TRBJ2-1 | TRBV6-1 | TGTGCCAGCAGTGATGAGGCGGGAGTCGGGTTCTTC | CASSDEAGVGFF
TRBD1 | - | TRBJ2-1 | TRBV30 | TGTGCCTGGAGTAAGGGACAGGGGGCTTGGGATGAGCAGTTCTTC | CAWSKGQGAWDEQFF
- | once | TRBJ2-2 | TRBV19 | TGTGCCAGTAGTATCGCCTACCTCACCGGGGAGCTGTTTTTT | CASSIAYLTGELFF
- | few | TRBJ2-2 | TRBV7-7 | TGTGCCAGCAGCTTAGTTATAAACACCGGGGAGCTGTTTTTT | CASSLVINTGELFF
- | - | TRBJ1-1 | TRBV20-1 | TGCAGTGCTAGTCTTGCACTTAGCACTGAAGCTTTCTTT | CSASLALSTEAFF
- | - | TRBJ2-7 | TRBV20-1 | TGCAGTGCTAGAGATGGGAGGGAGCAGTACTTC | CSARDGREQYF
- | - | TRBJ2-1 | TRBV6-1 | TGTGCCAGCAGTGAACTCAGGTATCAGCAGTTCTTC | CASSELRYQQFF
TRBD1 | - | TRBJ1-2 | TRBV12-3/TRBV12-4 | TGTGCCAGCAGTCGGACAGGCGGCTACACCTTC | CASSRTGGYTF
- | - | TRBJ1-3 | TRBV13 | TGTGCCAGCAGGGCGACAGGCCTCTCTGGAAACACCATATATTTT | CASRATGLSGNTIYF
- | - | TRBJ2-7 | TRBV5-1 | TGCGCCAGCAGCTTGGCCTTCTACGAGCAGTACTTC | CASSLAFYEQYF
TRBD2 | - | TRBJ2-7 | TRBV10-2 | TGCGCCAGCGGAAAGTTAGCGGGAGCAAGCGAGCAGTACTTC | CASGKLAGASEQYF
TRBD1 | - | TRBJ2-1 | TRBV2 | TGTGCCAGCAGTAATCGGGACAGGGACGGCAATGAGCAGTTCTTC | CASSNRDRDGNEQFF
TRBD1 | - | TRBJ1-2 | TRBV19 | TGTGCCAGTAGCCGGACAGGGCAAAACTATGGCTACACCTTC | CASSRTGQNYGYTF